This TCR beta chain was recorded in a study of human T cells and chemical hapten exposure. The J segment lost 3 bases and the V segment lost 3 bases, leaving 6 bases of the junction unmatched. The CDR3 length is 15 residues. The V gene's germline CDR1 is DFQATT and CDR2 SNEGSKA (reference sequence). The sample's time point: healthy volunteer bleed at 6 weeks. Total RNA was isolated from unfractionated whole blood. TCRdb recomputed calls from the RACE reads with MiXCR, one row per CDR3 protein. The table records about 82,000 distinct CDR3 sequences, 8.6% of them present only once. The sequence was obtained from a male donor in good health. Some clones in this sample may be carry-over from other donors' samples. This chain uses TRBV20-1 with TRBJ2-3; 10 bases line up with TRBD2. The sequenced sample consisted of whole blood. CDR3 sequence (DNA): TGCAGTGCTAGGGGTCTAGCGGGAGTTACAGATACGCAGTATTTT. It encodes CSARGLAGVTDTQYF.